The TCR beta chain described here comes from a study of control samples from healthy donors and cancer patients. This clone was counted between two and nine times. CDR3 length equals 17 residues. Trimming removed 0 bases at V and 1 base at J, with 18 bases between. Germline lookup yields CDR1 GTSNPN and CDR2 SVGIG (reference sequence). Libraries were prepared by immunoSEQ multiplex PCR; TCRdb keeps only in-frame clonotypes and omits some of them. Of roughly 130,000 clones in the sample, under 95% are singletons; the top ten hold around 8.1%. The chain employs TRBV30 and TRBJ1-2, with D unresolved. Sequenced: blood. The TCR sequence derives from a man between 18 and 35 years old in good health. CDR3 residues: CAWSVTAYTPFNYGYTF. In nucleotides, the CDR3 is TGTGCCTGGAGTGTCACAGCCTACACTCCTTTTAACTATGGCTACACCTTC.